The 31 T cell receptor beta chains presented below share a single source sample, sequenced in a study of early T cells in non-severe SARS-CoV-2 infection (dated by TCRdb to the early 2020s). Library preparation used 5' RACE. The sequencer was a NextSeq 500. TCRdb itself trimmed the public reads at Q25 with fastp, ran MiXCR and retained productive beta chains. Every distinct CDR3 protein forms one entry, paired with its most common genes and DNA. This sample has approximately 35,000 distinct CDR3 sequences in its table, and approximately 7.1% of those were observed once. The top ten clones comprise 13% of the sample. This sample comprised whole blood, obtained at baseline. These TCRs come from an adult who was a healthcare worker with PCR-confirmed SARS-CoV-2 infection or an uninfected control (not recorded which).

This clonotype came up many times. This chain uses TRBV4-1 with TRBJ2-6, with 9 bases fitting TRBD1. This CDR3 comprises 23 residues. Germline CDR1 MGHRA, CDR2 YSYEKL. Trimming removed 2 bases from V and 0 bases from J; junction bases left unmatched: 20. This chain's CDR3 is CASSQYPGTGLGRTRSGANVLTF. The CDR3 DNA follows: TGCGCCAGCAGCCAATATCCCGGGACAGGGTTAGGTCGTACGCGCTCTGGGGCCAACGTCCTGACTTTC.

Ten or more counts support this clonotype. The V and J genes are TRBV7-6 and TRBJ1-4; weak D call: TRBD1 (5 bases). Germline V gives CDR1 SGHVS, CDR2 FNYEAQ. V lost 1 base and J lost 5, with 11 bases in between. The CDR3 has 15 amino acids. The CDR3 spells CASSLETAFNEKLFF. In DNA, the CDR3 is TGTGCCAGCAGCTTAGAGACAGCCTTCAATGAAAAACTGTTTTTT. Variable domain in full (rest from reference TRBV7-6 and TRBJ1-4): GAGVSQSPRYKVTKRGQDVALRCDPISGHVSLYWYRQALGQGPEFLTYFNYEAQQDKSGLPNDRFSAERPEGSISTLTIQRTEQRDSAMYRCASSLETAFNEKLFFGSGTQLSVL.

This clonotype was picked up many times. The chain has TRBV12-3 or TRBV12-4 and TRBJ1-1; D not resolved. V was shortened by 6 bases and J by 1 base, with 6 bases between the two germline ends. The CDR3 has 12 amino acids. The DNA for the CDR3 is TGTGCCAGCAGCTTTCAGAACACTGAAGCTTTCTTT. Its protein is CASSFQNTEAFF.

This clonotype was picked up many times. The V call is TRBV20-1, the J call TRBJ2-3, with D maybe TRBD2 (6 bases). From germline, CDR1 is DFQATT and CDR2 SNEGSKA (reference sequence). There are 14 residues in the CDR3. The germline V and J ends were trimmed by 1 base and 0 bases, with 8 bases remaining between them. The CDR3, as DNA: TGCAGTGCTAGAGGGCTAGCGAGCACAGATACGCAGTATTTT. The encoded protein is CSARGLASTDTQYF.

This clonotype has at least ten counts. V gene TRBV20-1 combines with J gene TRBJ1-1; no clear D gene. This CDR3 has 13 amino acids. Germline lookup yields CDR1 DFQATT and CDR2 SNEGSKA (reference sequence). Trimming pared 5 bases from V and 1 base from J, leaving 11 bases between. CDR3 loop: CSAAGLSNTEAFF. CDR3 in DNA: TGCAGTGCTGCTGGACTGTCGAACACTGAAGCTTTCTTT.

This clonotype has a count of ten or more. The chain couples TRBV3-1 to TRBJ1-1; 8 nucleotides align to TRBD1. CDR3 length: 16 amino acids. Trimming removed 4 bases from V and 5 bases from J; junction bases left unmatched: 12. From germline, CDR1 is LGHDT and CDR2 YNNKEL (reference sequence). The CDR3 DNA is TGTGCCAGCAGCCTCTCCCCAGGGACAGGCGGGACTGAAGCTTTCTTT. Amino acid sequence: CASSLSPGTGGTEAFF.

The chain employs TRBV5-4 and TRBJ2-5; 8 bases match TRBD2. V lost 4 bases, J lost 4 bases, and 12 bases stayed unmatched. Germline-derived CDR1 and CDR2 are SGHNT and YYREEE (reference sequence). The CDR3 is made up of 16 amino acids. Written as DNA, the CDR3 is TGTGCCAGCAGCCAAAGGGGGAGCGGGAGCAGAGAGACCCAGTACTTC. This sequence encodes CASSQRGSGSRETQYF.

This clonotype has at least ten counts. The chain recombines TRBV7-2 with TRBJ2-1; 8 bases line up with TRBD2. This CDR3 contains 17 residues. CDR1 is SGHTA and CDR2 is FQGNSA in the germline V gene. V lost 1 base to trimming and J lost 2 bases; unmatched junction nucleotides: 7. CDR3 sequence: CASSLVGLAATYNEQFF. CDR3 nucleotide sequence: TGTGCCAGCAGCTTAGTAGGACTAGCAGCTACCTACAATGAGCAGTTCTTC.

The V gene is TRBV11-2, the J gene TRBJ2-1; 9 nucleotides agree with TRBD2. The CDR3 contains 17 residues. From germline, CDR1 is SGHAT and CDR2 FQNNGV. The J segment lost 7 bases and the V segment lost 2 bases, leaving 12 bases of the junction unmatched. The CDR3, as DNA: TGTGCCAGCAGCTTACTTCCAGGACTAGCGCCGGGGAATGAGCAGTTCTTC. Translation gives CASSLLPGLAPGNEQFF.

This clonotype has more than one count but fewer than ten. The chain joins TRBV6-5 to TRBJ2-3; possible D gene TRBD2, 5 bases. The CDR3 has 14 residues. V was cut by 2 bases and J by 6 bases, with 12 bases left in between. From germline, CDR1 is MNHEY and CDR2 SVGAGI. CDR3 nucleotide sequence: TGTGCCAGCAGTTACGCGGAGACGGGGGATACGCAGTATTTT. This translates into CASSYAETGDTQYF.

V gene TRBV20-1 combines with J gene TRBJ2-1, with D unresolved. The CDR3 is 14 amino acids. Germline lookup yields CDR1 DFQATT and CDR2 SNEGSKA (reference sequence). V lost 4 bases and J 0 bases, leaving 10 bases between the germline ends. CDR3: CSAKTMNSYNEQFF. In nucleotides, the CDR3 is TGCAGTGCTAAAACTATGAACTCCTACAATGAGCAGTTCTTC.

This clonotype was seen more than once but under ten times. The chain is built from TRBV5-1 and TRBJ1-1, with D possibly matching TRBD1 (5 bases). Germline-derived CDR1 and CDR2 are SGHRS and YFSETQ. Between the trimmed V and J ends, which lost 1 base and 4 bases, there was a span of 8 bases. The CDR3 extends over 13 amino acids. CDR3: CASSLWRGTEAFF. CDR3 DNA: TGCGCCAGCAGCTTGTGGAGGGGCACTGAAGCTTTCTTT.

In this sample, this clonotype is medium-sized. The chain recombines TRBV6-5 with TRBJ2-3; D is perhaps TRBD1 (5 bases). V was pared by 6 bases and J by 0 bases, with 16 bases between. The CDR3 is 16 residues long. Germline lookup yields CDR1 MNHEY and CDR2 SVGAGI. This CDR3 reads CASRLTGLTSTDTQYF. DNA for the CDR3: TGTGCCAGCAGACTCACAGGTCTGACTAGCACAGATACGCAGTATTTT.

The sample holds many counts of this clonotype. V usage is TRBV29-1 and J usage is TRBJ1-1; 7 bases are shared with TRBD1. Germline loops: CDR1 SQVTM, CDR2 ANQGSEA. The CDR3 runs 11 residues. J gave up 4 bases and V 7 bases, and 3 bases lay outside the gene matches. CDR3 DNA sequence: TGCAGCGCGACAGGGATCACTGAAGCTTTCTTT. Translation gives CSATGITEAFF.

Ten or more counts support this clonotype. This chain links TRBV20-1 with TRBJ1-1; weak D call: TRBD1 (6 bases). The length of the CDR3 is 15 residues. V was trimmed by 5 bases and J by 0 bases, leaving 16 bases between them. Germline-derived CDR1 and CDR2 are DFQATT and SNEGSKA (reference sequence). CDR3 sequence: CSAPYRDTMNTEAFF. The CDR3 DNA sequence: TGCAGTGCTCCCTACCGGGACACAATGAACACTGAAGCTTTCTTT.

This rearrangement joins TRBV4-1 to TRBJ2-7, with 9 bases matching TRBD1. V lost 4 bases to trimming and J lost 0 bases; unmatched junction nucleotides: 13. This CDR3 contains 18 residues. CDR1 and CDR2 (germline): MGHRA, YSYEKL. The CDR3 protein is CASSPPSTGGVSSYEQYF. CDR3 sequence (DNA): TGCGCCAGCAGCCCTCCAAGTACAGGGGGCGTATCCTCCTACGAGCAGTACTTC.

This clonotype is medium-sized (0.01 to 0.1%) within its sample. This chain links TRBV6-5 with TRBJ2-6, with D possibly matching TRBD1 (6 bases). Per the germline V gene, CDR1 is MNHEY and CDR2 is SVGAGI. The CDR3 sequence is 17 residues long. The germline V and J ends were trimmed by 8 bases and 5 bases, with 22 bases remaining between them. The CDR3 sequence is CASSGWITGYRANVLTF. Here the CDR3 DNA reads TGTGCCAGCTCGGGATGGATTACAGGGTATCGGGCCAACGTCCTGACTTTC.

This clonotype was picked up a small number of times. The V call is TRBV12-3 or TRBV12-4, the J call TRBJ2-1, with a tentative D call TRBD2 (6 bases). V lost 3 bases, J lost 2 bases, and 11 bases lay in between. The CDR3 has 15 residues. CDR3: CASSLAEGTYNEQFF. Here the CDR3 DNA reads TGTGCCAGCAGTTTGGCGGAGGGGACCTACAATGAGCAGTTCTTC.

Only a few counts were recorded for this clonotype. V and J are TRBV5-1 and TRBJ2-3; TRBD1 matches at 7 bases. The CDR3 sequence is 15 residues long. V lost 3 bases and J lost 1; bases outside the gene matches: 5. Germline CDR1 SGHRS, CDR2 YFSETQ. CDR3 bases: TGCGCCAGCAGCTATCAGGGGGAGCGCACAGATACGCAGTATTTT. Its translation: CASSYQGERTDTQYF.

The chain recombines TRBV28 with TRBJ1-5; D not certain. The V gene's germline CDR1 is MDHEN and CDR2 SYDVKM. The V end was cut by 1 base, the J end by 0 bases, with 1 base between. CDR3 length: 13 amino acids. CDR3 sequence: CASSLFSNQPQHF. For the CDR3, the DNA is TGTGCCAGCAGTTTATTTAGCAATCAGCCCCAGCATTTT.

This clonotype was counted many times. V usage is TRBV20-1 and J usage is TRBJ2-7; 7 positions agree with TRBD2. The CDR3 spans 14 residues. J gave up 6 bases and V 6 bases, and 14 bases lay outside the gene matches. CDR1 and CDR2 (germline): DFQATT, SNEGSKA (reference sequence). The CDR3 DNA sequence: TGCAGTGCCACAGGTGGCGGGAGTGGAGCCGAGCAGTACTTC. It yields the protein CSATGGGSGAEQYF.

This clonotype appeared a few times. The chain joins TRBV6-5 to TRBJ2-7, with D perhaps matching TRBD2 (6 bases). V was shortened by 6 bases and J by 1 base, with 13 bases between the two germline ends. CDR1 is MNHEY, CDR2 SVGAGI, per germline. The CDR3 is 14 residues long. CDR3 protein: CASSRMTSSYEQYF. As DNA, the CDR3 is TGTGCCAGCAGCCGGATGACTAGTTCCTACGAGCAGTACTTC.

This clonotype was seen many times. J is TRBJ1-2 and V is TRBV7-2, with D perhaps matching TRBD1 (6 bases). From germline, CDR1 is SGHTA and CDR2 FQGNSA. The CDR3 covers 15 residues. Trimming took off 5 bases at V and 4 bases at J, with 17 bases between the two ends. CDR3 nucleotide sequence: TGTGCCAGCAGCACAAAGGACAGCGCCTTCTATGGCTACACCTTC. It specifies CASSTKDSAFYGYTF.

This clonotype came up many times. The chain links TRBV7-8 to TRBJ2-7; D gene unclear. This CDR3 is built from 11 residues. Trimming pared 6 bases from V and 6 bases from J, leaving 9 bases between. CDR1 SGHVS and CDR2 FQNEAQ come from the germline V gene. This CDR3 reads CASSPGREQYF. The CDR3 region has the DNA TGTGCCAGCAGTCCGGGTCGCGAGCAGTACTTC.

This clonotype was seen more than once but under ten times. This chain links TRBV11-2 with TRBJ1-1; no clear D gene. The germline V and J ends were trimmed by 1 base and 11 bases, with 8 bases remaining between them. From germline, CDR1 is SGHAT and CDR2 FQNNGV. The length of the CDR3 is 11 residues. As DNA, the CDR3 is TGTGCCAGCAGCTTAGGCTTTGGGGCTTTCTTT. Encoded protein: CASSLGFGAFF.

This clonotype was observed a few times. The gene calls are TRBV20-1 and TRBJ1-1; perhaps TRBD1 as D (6 bases). Trimming took off 5 bases at V and 5 bases at J, with 18 bases between the two ends. This CDR3 has 14 amino acids. Germline V lookup: CDR1 DFQATT, CDR2 SNEGSKA (reference sequence). CDR3 DNA: TGCAGTGCTCCCCGACAGGAGGGGAAAACTGAAGCTTTCTTT. Encoded protein: CSAPRQEGKTEAFF.

This clonotype appeared many times. V gene TRBV29-1 combines with J gene TRBJ2-4; a possible D gene is TRBD2 (7 bases). Trimming cost V 3 bases and J 8 bases, with 11 bases left between them. This CDR3 is built from 12 residues. Germline values: CDR1 SQVTM, CDR2 ANQGSEA. The CDR3 is CSVDGGADIQYF. The CDR3 DNA reads as TGCAGCGTTGATGGGGGGGCTGACATTCAGTACTTC.

Many counts were recorded for this clonotype. The rearrangement uses TRBV28 and TRBJ2-1, with a tentative D call TRBD1 (6 bases). From germline, CDR1 is MDHEN and CDR2 SYDVKM. The CDR3 covers 15 residues. Between the trimmed V and J ends, which lost 4 bases and 1 base, there was a span of 11 bases. The CDR3 loop is CASSYRDTSYNEQFF. The CDR3 DNA reads TGTGCCAGCAGTTACCGGGACACTTCCTACAATGAGCAGTTCTTC.

This sequence joins TRBV7-2 and TRBJ2-7; D gene uncertain. Trimming removed 1 base from V and 0 bases from J, with 10 bases in between. The CDR3 totals 15 residues. Germline values: CDR1 SGHTA, CDR2 FQGNSA. The CDR3 is CASSLGSQYSYEQYF. The CDR3 nucleotides read TGTGCCAGCAGCTTAGGCAGCCAGTACTCCTACGAGCAGTACTTC.

This clonotype was counted at least ten times. The chain has TRBV12-3 or TRBV12-4 and TRBJ2-1; D not certain. The CDR3 runs to 11 residues. V gave up 6 bases and J gave up 8 bases, with 8 bases separating them. CDR3 nucleotide sequence: TGTGCCAGCAGATTTTTTGATGAGCAGTTCTTC. This sequence encodes CASRFFDEQFF.

This clonotype was picked up many times. This chain connects TRBV2 to TRBJ2-6; D gene ambiguous. The CDR3 sequence is 18 residues long. The ends were cut back, 6 bases at V and 0 bases at J, with 18 bases in the middle. Germline CDR1 is SNHLY and CDR2 is FYNNEI. CDR3 sequence reads: CASSQESPAASGANVLTF. The CDR3 coding sequence is TGTGCCAGCAGCCAAGAATCCCCCGCAGCCTCTGGGGCCAACGTCCTGACTTTC. The variable domain in full, completed from reference TRBV2 and TRBJ2-6, reads EPEVTQTPSHQVTQMGQEVILRCVPISNHLYFYWYRQILGQKVEFLVSFYNNEISEKSEIFDDQFSVERPDGSNFTLKIRSTKLEDSAMYFCASSQESPAASGANVLTFGAGSRLTVL.